This T cell receptor (beta chain) was recovered during a study of radiation and T cells in renal cell carcinoma. Study in general: Nephrectomy followed 15 Gy stereotactic body radiation by 4 weeks.

The CDR3 spans 14 residues. Germline V lookup: CDR1 MNHNS, CDR2 SASEGT. The trim removed 8 bases at V and 4 bases at J, leaving 7 bases unmatched. Profiled with immunoSEQ multiplex PCR; TCRdb holds only in-frame clones, not every one. The sample shows about 65,000 clones, around 78% of them seen only once. Time point here: blood 2 weeks post-SBRT. Treatment meaning: 15 Gy SBRT to primary tumor, nephrectomy 4 weeks later. This specimen was blood, taken from a patient whose treatment included radiotherapy and nephrectomy. The chain recombines TRBV6-1 with TRBJ2-5; 10 nucleotides match TRBD2. This clonotype was sampled from a man aged 55 to 70 with renal cell carcinoma. CDR3 bases: TGTGCCAGCTCAACTAGCGGGACCGGAGAGACCCAGTACTTC. Residues: CASSTSGTGETQYF.